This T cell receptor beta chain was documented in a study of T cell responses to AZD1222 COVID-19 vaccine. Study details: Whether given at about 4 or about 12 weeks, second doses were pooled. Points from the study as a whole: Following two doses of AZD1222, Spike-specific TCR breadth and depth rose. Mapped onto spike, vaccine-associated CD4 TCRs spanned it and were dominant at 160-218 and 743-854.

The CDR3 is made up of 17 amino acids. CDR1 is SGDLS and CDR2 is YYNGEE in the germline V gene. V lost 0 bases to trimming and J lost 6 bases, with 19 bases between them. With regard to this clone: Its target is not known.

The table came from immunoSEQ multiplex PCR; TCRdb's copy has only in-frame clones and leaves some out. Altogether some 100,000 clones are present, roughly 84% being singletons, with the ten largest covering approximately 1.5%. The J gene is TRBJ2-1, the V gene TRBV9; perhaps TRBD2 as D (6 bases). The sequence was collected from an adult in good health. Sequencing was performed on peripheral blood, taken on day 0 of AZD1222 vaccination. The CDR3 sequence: CASSVARVGGVSNEQFF. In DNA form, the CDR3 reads TGTGCCAGCAGCGTAGCGAGGGTGGGGGGAGTCAGCAATGAGCAGTTCTTC.